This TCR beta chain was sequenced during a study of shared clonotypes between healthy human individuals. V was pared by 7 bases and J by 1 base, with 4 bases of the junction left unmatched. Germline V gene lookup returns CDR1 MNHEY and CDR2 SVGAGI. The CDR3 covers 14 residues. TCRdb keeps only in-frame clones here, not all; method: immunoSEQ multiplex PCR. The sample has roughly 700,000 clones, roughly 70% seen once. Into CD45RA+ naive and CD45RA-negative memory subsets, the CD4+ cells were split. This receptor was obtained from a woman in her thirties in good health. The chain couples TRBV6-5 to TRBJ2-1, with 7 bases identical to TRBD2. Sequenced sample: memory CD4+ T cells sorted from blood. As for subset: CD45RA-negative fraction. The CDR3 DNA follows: TGTGCCAGCACCTCGGGGGGTTCCTACAATGAGCAGTTCTTC. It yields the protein CASTSGGSYNEQFF.